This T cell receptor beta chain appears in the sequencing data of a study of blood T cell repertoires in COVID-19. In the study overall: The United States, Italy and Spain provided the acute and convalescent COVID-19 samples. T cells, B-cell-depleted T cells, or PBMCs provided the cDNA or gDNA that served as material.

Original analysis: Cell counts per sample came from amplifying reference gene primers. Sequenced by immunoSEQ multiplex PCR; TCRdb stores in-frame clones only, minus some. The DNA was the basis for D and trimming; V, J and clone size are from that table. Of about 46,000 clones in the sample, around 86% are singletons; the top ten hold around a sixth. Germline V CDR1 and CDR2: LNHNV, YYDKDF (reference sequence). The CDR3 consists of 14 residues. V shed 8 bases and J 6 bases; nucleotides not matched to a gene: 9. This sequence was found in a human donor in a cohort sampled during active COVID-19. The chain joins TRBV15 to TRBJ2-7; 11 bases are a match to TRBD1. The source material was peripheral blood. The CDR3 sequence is CATGPGQGVPEQYF. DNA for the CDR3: TGTGCCACCGGACCGGGACAGGGGGTTCCCGAGCAGTACTTC.